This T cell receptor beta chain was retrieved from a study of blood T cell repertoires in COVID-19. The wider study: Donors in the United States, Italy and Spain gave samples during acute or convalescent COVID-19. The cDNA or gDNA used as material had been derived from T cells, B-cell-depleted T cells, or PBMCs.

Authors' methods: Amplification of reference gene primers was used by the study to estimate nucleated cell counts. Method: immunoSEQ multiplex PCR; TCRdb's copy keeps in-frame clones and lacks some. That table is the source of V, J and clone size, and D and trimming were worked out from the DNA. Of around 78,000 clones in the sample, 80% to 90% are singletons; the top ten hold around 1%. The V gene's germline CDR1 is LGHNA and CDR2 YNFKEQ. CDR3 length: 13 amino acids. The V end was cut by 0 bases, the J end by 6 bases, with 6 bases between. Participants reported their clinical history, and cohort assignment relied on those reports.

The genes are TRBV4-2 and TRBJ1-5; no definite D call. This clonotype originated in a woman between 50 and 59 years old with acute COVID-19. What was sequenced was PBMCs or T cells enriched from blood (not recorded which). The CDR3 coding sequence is TGTGCCAGCAGCCAAGATTCCGGTCAGCCCCAGCATTTT. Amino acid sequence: CASSQDSGQPQHF.